This T cell receptor (beta chain) was obtained from a study of T cell responses to AZD1222 COVID-19 vaccine (dated by TCRdb to about 2021). General notes on the study: AZD1222 recipients whose second dose came at about 4 weeks and those whose second dose came at about 12 weeks were combined into one group, since spike-specific TCR depth and breadth did not differ between the two schedules. Enrollment into the trials was organized by age into subgroups of 18-55, 56-69 and 70-plus years, and those subgroups contained about 150, 27 and 61 TCR-sequenced participants, respectively. A total of under 250 trial participants underwent TCR sequencing, of whom 200 to 220 had received two doses of AZD1222 and some 25 had received two doses of the MenACWY control vaccine.

V loses 6 bases of germline sequence and J loses 10 bases, and the interval between the two ends is 13 bases. The CDR3 holds 12 amino acids from the cysteine to the phenylalanine. The DNA shown is the 36-base CDR3, in frame from base 1. This sample's time point label indicates: baseline before first vaccination. Vaccinee samples were obtained from the UK trials COV001 and COV002, which included a single-blind randomized controlled phase 2/3 trial of AZD1222 (ChAdOx1 nCoV-19) in healthy adults. For TCRbeta chain sequencing, PBMC samples were collected from trial participants at day 0 and at day 28 after the second dose. The CDR3 regions of human TCRbeta chains were analyzed by immunosequencing. The paper's data handling went like this. Repertoire TCRs were checked for matches against a reference library of SARS-CoV-2-specific TCRs that had been generated using the MIRA antigen-specificity platform. Breadth meant the fraction of unique TCRs that were SARS-CoV-2-associated, whereas depth meant the fraction of total T cells that were SARS-CoV-2-associated. Using the MIRA data, each spike-specific TCR was assigned both to the spike region to which the TCR was reactive and to a CD4 or CD8 class. Log10-transformed breadth and depth values were compared by one-way ANOVA with Sidak's multiple comparisons tests. TCRdb took this table from immuneACCESS and kept in-frame rearrangements with V and J called. Such tables lack part of the clones; where checked against another copy, unresolved V genes explain under half of the gap, and the rest is unexplained. V, J and clone size reflect that table, while D and trimming were determined from the DNA. This sample holds tens of thousands of clones; around nine tenths were observed only once. The ten largest clonotypes hold about 7% of the sample.

The study at large found these results: Conclusions about previously exposed vaccinees are limited, since just five to seven AZD1222 recipients were seropositive for SARS-CoV-2 at baseline. The 56-69-year group was small, and its depth increase did not reach significance, likely because of low power. Epitopes outside the regions mutated in the B.1.351 and B.1.1.7 variants were reportedly recognized by nearly half of the unique spike-specific TCRs. Participants were mostly white British and included more females than males, and it was suggested by the authors that clonal diversity may have been underestimated. After two AZD1222 doses, spike-specific TCR breadth and depth were significantly higher than at day 0 and than in MenACWY recipients. Vaccine-associated CD4 TCRs spanned the whole spike protein, with dominant responses in regions 160-218 and 743-854. No day 14 peak-response samples were available, so repertoires were characterized only after the peak T cell response.

As to this clone: The antigen it recognizes is unknown. No much larger clone is present one base from it, and per-base qualities are unavailable.

The specimen comprised peripheral blood, sampled on day 0 of AZD1222 vaccination. The sequence links TRBV12-3 or TRBV12-4 to TRBJ1-3, with TRBD1 perhaps the D gene, on 5 matching bases. The clonotype comes from an adult in good health. The nucleotide sequence is TGTGCCAGCAGCCGGGACTCCCAAACCATATATTTT. It encodes CASSRDSQTIYF.